One sample yielded the 14 T cell receptor beta chains listed below, sequenced in a study of blood T cell repertoires in COVID-19. Sequencing used immunoSEQ multiplex PCR; TCRdb keeps in-frame clones, though not all of them. This table holds about 180,000 clones, around 80% found once. The sample was peripheral blood. These receptors originate from a man between 70 and 80 years old with active or convalescent COVID-19.

This clone was picked up a small number of times. The chain recombines TRBV15 with TRBJ2-1, with TRBD1 as a possible D gene (6 bases). The CDR3 contains 15 residues. V lost 1 base and J 4 bases, leaving 11 bases between the germline ends. Germline CDR1 reads LNHNV; CDR2 reads YYDKDF (reference sequence). The CDR3, as DNA: TGTGCCACCAGCAGAGGGGGAGACAGGTACAATGAGCAGTTCTTC. Its protein product is CATSRGGDRYNEQFF. Using reference TRBV15 and TRBJ2-1 for the parts outside the CDR3, the full variable domain is DAMVIQNPRYQVTQFGKPVTLSCSQTLNHNVMYWYQQKSSQAPKLLFHYYDKDFNNEADTPDNFQSRRPNTSFCFLDIRSPGLGDTAMYLCATSRGGDRYNEQFFGPGTRLTVL.

The V gene is TRBV30, the J gene TRBJ1-5; TRBD1 agrees at 7 bases. The V gene end was trimmed by 2 bases and the J gene end by 4 bases; junction bases not matched to a gene: 2. Germline lookup yields CDR1 GTSNPN and CDR2 SVGIG (reference sequence). The CDR3 totals 13 residues. CDR3 in DNA: TGTGCCTGGAGTAACAGGGGTAATCAGCCCCAGCATTTT. Protein: CAWSNRGNQPQHF. Together with reference TRBV30 and TRBJ1-5, the CDR3 gives the full variable domain: SQTIHQWPATLVQPVGSPLSLECTVEGTSNPNLYWYRQAAGRGLQLLFYSVGIGQISSEVPQNLSASRPQDRQFILSSKKLLLSDSGFYLCAWSNRGNQPQHFGDGTRLSIL.

The chain joins TRBV18 to TRBJ1-2; D is ambiguous. The ends were cut back, 3 bases at V and 2 bases at J, with 13 bases in the middle. The CDR3 totals 15 residues. Per germline, CDR1 KGHSH and CDR2 LQKENI. CDR3 DNA sequence: TGTGCCAGCTCACCTAACCGAGGCAGCAACTATGGCTACACCTTC. It specifies CASSPNRGSNYGYTF.

This rearrangement joins TRBV19 to TRBJ2-1; 8 bases match TRBD1. The CDR3 length is 13 residues. After removal of 3 bases from V and 8 bases from J, the junction contained 3 bases not matched to a gene. Germline CDR1 LNHDA, CDR2 SQIVND (reference sequence). CDR3 residues: CASSIQGADEQFF. Written as DNA, the CDR3 is TGTGCCAGTAGTATCCAGGGGGCTGATGAGCAGTTCTTC.

V gene TRBV12-3 or TRBV12-4 combines with J gene TRBJ2-1; 9 bases agree with TRBD2. After removal of 5 bases from V and 10 bases from J, the junction contained 3 bases not matched to a gene. CDR3 length: 12 amino acids. The chain's CDR3 is CASSLSGREQFF. CDR3 in DNA: TGTGCCAGCAGTCTTAGCGGGAGAGAGCAGTTCTTC.

The CDR3 loop is CASSLSGGPFGEQYF. For the CDR3, the DNA is TGCGCCAGCAGCTTGTCGGGAGGGCCCTTTGGGGAGCAGTACTTC. This chain connects TRBV5-1 to TRBJ2-7; 8 nucleotides match TRBD2. The CDR3 extends over 15 amino acids. V trimming: 1 base; J trimming: 7 bases; junction bases outside the gene matches: 10. Germline values: CDR1 SGHRS, CDR2 YFSETQ.

This clone was seen just once. The rearrangement joins TRBV4-2 to TRBJ2-7; 9 nucleotides line up with TRBD2. Germline V gives CDR1 LGHNA, CDR2 YNFKEQ. The V and J ends lost 0 bases and 7 bases, in that order; junction bases with no gene match: 7. CDR3 size: 15 residues. The CDR3: CASSQESSGVGEQYF. CDR3 bases: TGTGCCAGCAGCCAAGAGTCTAGCGGGGTCGGGGAGCAGTACTTC.

Here the CDR3 reads CASQRRGNTEAFF. CDR3 sequence (DNA): TGTGCCAGCCAGAGGAGGGGTAACACTGAAGCTTTCTTT. This chain joins TRBV14 and TRBJ1-1; D possibly corresponds to TRBD1 (5 bases). Looked up from germline, CDR1 is SGHDN and CDR2 is FVKESK. This CDR3 contains 13 residues. V lost 8 bases to trimming and J lost 2 bases, with 12 bases between them.

The V call is TRBV20-1, the J call TRBJ1-1; no definite D call. Trimming stripped 3 bases from V and 4 bases from J, with 15 bases between. The germline V gene encodes CDR1 DFQATT and CDR2 SNEGSKA (reference sequence). The CDR3 is made up of 14 amino acids. CDR3 nucleotide sequence: TGCAGTGCTAGTAACCCTGCGAGCGCCACTGAAGCTTTCTTT. It specifies CSASNPASATEAFF.

There are a few counts of this clone. Different DNA sequences within this sample yield the same CDR3. The J gene is TRBJ1-5, the V gene TRBV18; weak D call: TRBD1 (6 bases). Trimming pared 2 bases from V and 4 bases from J, leaving 6 bases between. This CDR3 has 13 amino acids. The V gene's germline CDR1 is KGHSH and CDR2 LQKENI. The CDR3 region has the DNA TGTGCCAGCTCACCAGACAGGAATCAGCCCCAGCATTTT. Amino acids: CASSPDRNQPQHF.

The table lists this clone with a count of one. This chain joins TRBV5-4 and TRBJ1-2, with D perhaps TRBD1 (5 bases). In germline, CDR1 is SGHNT, CDR2 YYREEE (reference sequence). The CDR3 runs to 12 residues. V lost 4 bases, J lost 8 bases, and 12 bases lay in between. DNA for the CDR3: TGTGCCAGCAGCCAGGACACTTACGGCTACACCTTC. Protein product: CASSQDTYGYTF.

The chain carries TRBV29-1 and TRBJ1-1, with 10 bases lining up with TRBD1. The germline CDR1 and CDR2 sequences are SQVTM and ANQGSEA. The CDR3 sequence is 14 residues long. Losses at the gene ends were 5 bases for V and 3 bases for J; bases not matched to a gene: 6. This chain's CDR3 is CSVRQGARDTEAFF. The CDR3 DNA reads TGCAGCGTTCGACAGGGGGCGCGGGACACTGAAGCTTTCTTT.

The chain employs TRBV19 and TRBJ2-3; 9 bases are shared with TRBD2. The J segment lost 2 bases and the V segment lost 6 bases, leaving 3 bases of the junction unmatched. The CDR3 totals 14 residues. The germline CDR1 and CDR2 sequences are LNHDA and SQIVND (reference sequence). CDR3 nucleotide sequence: TGTGCCAGTAGGTCTAGCGGGGCCACAGATACGCAGTATTTT. Its translation is CASRSSGATDTQYF.

The genes are TRBV19 and TRBJ2-1; possibly TRBD1 for D (5 bases). Trimming removed 3 bases from V and 9 bases from J, with 18 bases in between. The CDR3 loop spans 15 amino acids. Germline CDR1 reads LNHDA; CDR2 reads SQIVND (reference sequence). In DNA, the CDR3 is TGTGCCAGTAGTATCGGTGCGACGTGGGGCGGTGAGCAGTTCTTC. This sequence encodes CASSIGATWGGEQFF.